This T cell receptor beta chain was captured in a study of technical replicates of blood from a few donors. The V gene's germline CDR1 is MNHEY and CDR2 SMNVEV (reference sequence). The CDR3 totals 15 residues. V gave up 5 bases and J gave up 3 bases; unmatched junction bases: 8. Assay used: immunoSEQ multiplex PCR; TCRdb lists only in-frame clones, some missing. The data hold 70,000 to 95,000 clones, with 95% to 98% observed a single time. The sample consisted of T cells isolated from PBMCs. The clonotype was recovered from a human donor in good health. The chain joins TRBV27 to TRBJ2-5, with 8 bases identical to TRBD2. CDR3 sequence: CASSVTSAIEETQYF. The CDR3 region has the DNA TGTGCCAGCAGTGTGACTAGCGCGATTGAAGAGACCCAGTACTTC.